One T cell receptor (beta chain) is described in this entry. RNA was extracted with the RNeasy kit, and a quantity of about 0.45 to 1 ug was reverse transcribed using random hexamers. TCRdb redid the calling of the immunoSEQ multiplex PCR reads with MiXCR, one entry per CDR3 protein. The sample records about 100,000 distinct CDR3 sequences, around 96% being singletons. The sample comes from a study of CD8 T cells in Susac syndrome. The wider study: Among the sequenced Susac syndrome patients, roughly six had active disease while eight were in remission.

The CDR3 has 14 amino acids. V was clipped by 3 bases and J by 2 bases; unmatched bases: 0. Patients having Susac syndrome satisfied recently defined diagnostic criteria for definite or probable disease. The chain is built from TRBV12-3 or TRBV12-4 and TRBJ2-7; 11 bases are a match to TRBD2. The TCR sequence derives from a human donor with Susac syndrome. The sample was CD8+ T cells from PBMCs. This CDR3 is CASSLGLAAYEQYF. The CDR3 region has the DNA TGTGCCAGCAGTTTGGGACTAGCGGCCTACGAGCAGTACTTC.